These 9 T cell receptor beta chains share one sample of origin, sequenced in a study of long-term antiretroviral therapy in people with HIV (dated by TCRdb to 2021 to 2024). Sequencing of the TRB variable region was done with the immunoSEQ hsTCRB v3.0 assay at survey level resolution. The clones in this table, taken by TCRdb from immuneACCESS, are in-frame only. Not every clone is retained; where verified, under half of the shortfall comes from an unresolved V gene, and the cause of the rest is unknown. Recorded for this sample are 10,000 to 15,000 clones; 70% to 80% of them occurred a single time. The ten largest clones capture about a fifth of the sample. Sample: unsorted PBMCs, taken 0.5 years before starting antiretroviral therapy. The receptors were sampled from a woman between 40 and 50 years old with HIV.

The chain has TRBV7-2 and TRBJ2-4, with 8 bases aligning to TRBD1. CDR3 length: 15 amino acids. Germline CDR1 SGHTA, CDR2 FQGNSA. V was clipped by 5 bases and J by 8 bases; unmatched bases: 11. The CDR3 spells CASSPGTGFSDIQYF. DNA of the CDR3: TGTGCCAGCAGCCCCGGGACAGGTTTCTCGGACATTCAGTACTTC.

The CDR3 DNA is TGTGCCAGCTCACCACCGATCGCAATGAACACTGAAGCTTTCTTT. Translated, it gives CASSPPIAMNTEAFF. This chain uses TRBV18 with TRBJ1-1, with D uncertain. Trimming took 0 bases from V and 0 from J, leaving 8 bases between them. The CDR3 contains 15 residues. Germline lookup yields CDR1 KGHSH and CDR2 LQKENI.

In this sample, this clone turned up a few times. The chain is built from TRBV11-2 and TRBJ2-7, with D perhaps TRBD1 (5 bases). The germline V and J ends were trimmed by 1 base and 9 bases, with 10 bases remaining between them. Germline CDR1 and CDR2: SGHAT and FQNNGV. This CDR3 region has 12 residues. The CDR3 region has the DNA TGTGCCAGCAGCTTAGCCAGGGCCGGGCAGTACTTC. This sequence encodes CASSLARAGQYF.

The chain is built from TRBV5-1 and TRBJ1-5; TRBD1 is a possible D gene (5 bases). The ends were cut back, 0 bases at V and 0 bases at J, with 10 bases in the middle. The CDR3 runs to 16 residues. CDR1 SGHRS and CDR2 YFSETQ come from the germline V gene. This CDR3 is CASSLDRQHSNQPQHF. Written as DNA, the CDR3 is TGCGCCAGCAGCTTGGACAGGCAGCATAGCAATCAGCCCCAGCATTTT. Complete variable domain (other parts from reference TRBV5-1 and TRBJ1-5): KAGVTQTPRYLIKTRGQQVTLSCSPISGHRSVSWYQQTPGQGLQFLFEYFSETQRNKGNFPGRFSGRQFSNSRSEMNVSTLELGDSALYLCASSLDRQHSNQPQHFGDGTRLSIL.

In its sample, this clone was seen a few times. In DNA, the CDR3 is TGTGCCAGCAGTGTTTCTGGGGGGCCCGGAAACACCATATATTTT. Residues: CASSVSGGPGNTIYF. The chain has TRBV27 and TRBJ1-3; possibly TRBD1 for D (6 bases). V was cut by 5 bases and J by 4 bases, with 15 bases left in between. This CDR3 has 15 amino acids. From germline, CDR1 is MNHEY and CDR2 SMNVEV (reference sequence).

The V and J genes are TRBV14 and TRBJ1-1, with D unresolved. Germline V gene data show CDR1 as SGHDN and CDR2 as FVKESK. Trimming took off 2 bases at V and 1 base at J, with 14 bases between the two ends. The CDR3 has 16 residues. The CDR3 spells CASSQNQGNWNTEAFF. For the CDR3, the DNA is TGTGCCAGCAGCCAAAACCAAGGGAATTGGAACACTGAAGCTTTCTTT.

This chain uses TRBV10-1 with TRBJ2-2; tentatively, D is TRBD1 (6 bases). The germline gives CDR1 WNHNN, CDR2 SYGVQD (reference sequence). The CDR3 is 14 residues long. V was clipped by 3 bases and J by 5 bases, with 10 bases between them. In DNA form, the CDR3 reads TGCGCCAGCAGTGATTTACAGGGAACCGGGGAGCTGTTTTTT. This translates into CASSDLQGTGELFF.

The chain combines TRBV7-9 with TRBJ2-7, with D uncertain. V was trimmed by 5 bases and J by 2 bases, leaving 10 bases between them. CDR1 and CDR2 from the germline V gene are SEHNR and FQNEAQ (reference sequence). This CDR3 region has 13 residues. DNA for the CDR3: TGTGCCAGCAGCGCGAGCGAGGCCTACGAGCAGTACTTC. This codes for CASSASEAYEQYF.

The rearrangement uses TRBV6-6 and TRBJ1-1, with TRBD1 identical over 9 bases. The CDR3 extends over 14 amino acids. Germline V gene lookup returns CDR1 MNHNY and CDR2 SVGAGI (reference sequence). V shed 6 bases and J 2 bases; nucleotides not matched to a gene: 4. The CDR3 nucleotides read TGTGCCAGCAGAGCGGACAGGGGAAACACTGAAGCTTTCTTT. It is translated as CASRADRGNTEAFF.